These T cell receptor beta chains were read from a single sample in a study of blood T cells in healthy people across ages. TCRdb reprocessed the 5' RACE reads via MiXCR and lists one record per CDR3 protein. Found here are approximately 680,000 distinct CDR3 sequences, around 32% of them singletons; the top ten hold approximately 15%. The sample was blood. These receptors all stem from a woman over 75 in good health. Each CDR3 is given with its conserved first and last residue. Fields, in order: D gene, V gene, J gene, clone size, CDR3 protein, CDR3 DNA. D genes are given only for firm matches. Not all rows give a size; the values are once, few, many and, for expanded clones, a class.

D: NA; V: TRBV3-1; J: TRBJ2-2; size: NA; CDR3: CASSRDLNTGELFF; DNA: TGTGCCAGCAGCCGGGACTTGAACACCGGGGAGCTGTTTTTT
D: NA; V: TRBV7-2; J: TRBJ1-1; size: NA; CDR3: CASSLDPPRTEAFF; DNA: TGTGCCAGCAGCTTAGATCCCCCGAGAACTGAAGCTTTCTTT
D: NA; V: TRBV29-1; J: TRBJ2-5; size: NA; CDR3: CSVDKGSSSYDEQYF; DNA: TGCAGCGTTGATAAGGGCAGTAGCTCCTACGATGAGCAGTACTTC
D: TRBD2; V: TRBV7-9; J: TRBJ2-3; size: NA; CDR3: CASSPTSGRTDTQYF; DNA: TGTGCCAGCAGTCCTACTAGCGGGAGAACAGATACGCAGTATTTT
D: NA; V: TRBV29-1; J: TRBJ1-2; size: many; CDR3: CSVLGINYGYTF; DNA: TGCAGCGTTCTCGGGATTAACTATGGCTACACCTTC
D: NA; V: TRBV6-1; J: TRBJ1-1; size: few; CDR3: CASSWGRSEAFF; DNA: TGTGCCAGCAGTTGGGGGCGGAGTGAAGCTTTCTTT
D: NA; V: TRBV5-1; J: TRBJ2-2; size: few; CDR3: CASRRDLSNTGELFF; DNA: TGCGCCAGCAGGCGGGACTTATCGAACACCGGGGAGCTGTTTTTT
D: TRBD1; V: TRBV28; J: TRBJ2-6; size: many; CDR3: CASKAGGAYSGANVLTF; DNA: TGTGCCAGCAAGGCAGGGGGTGCATACTCTGGGGCCAACGTCCTGACTTTC
D: NA; V: TRBV20-1; J: TRBJ1-2; size: many; CDR3: CRTVGTANYGYTF; DNA: TGCAGGACGGTAGGGACGGCTAACTATGGCTACACCTTC
D: TRBD1; V: TRBV5-1; J: TRBJ2-4; size: NA; CDR3: CASSPTGTGENIQYF; DNA: TGCGCCAGCAGCCCGACCGGGACAGGGGAGAACATTCAGTACTTC
D: NA; V: TRBV30; J: TRBJ2-7; size: many; CDR3: CAWSDTYEQYF; DNA: TGTGCCTGGAGTGATACTTACGAGCAGTACTTC
D: TRBD1; V: TRBV12-3/TRBV12-4; J: TRBJ1-2; size: many; CDR3: CASSPGQGREKGYTF; DNA: TGTGCCAGCAGCCCGGGACAGGGGAGGGAAAAAGGCTACACCTTC
D: NA; V: TRBV20-1; J: TRBJ1-5; size: many; CDR3: CSAGGAPRNQPQHF; DNA: TGCAGTGCAGGGGGGGCACCAAGGAATCAGCCCCAGCATTTT
D: TRBD1; V: TRBV6-6; J: TRBJ1-1; size: many; CDR3: CASRTTGRGTEAFF; DNA: TGTGCCAGCAGGACGACAGGGCGGGGCACTGAAGCTTTCTTT
D: NA; V: TRBV6-5; J: TRBJ2-3; size: many; CDR3: CASSTERVDTQYF; DNA: TGTGCCAGCAGCACGGAACGGGTGGATACGCAGTATTTT
D: NA; V: TRBV9; J: TRBJ2-7; size: NA; CDR3: CASSVAPGRTYEQYF; DNA: TGTGCCAGCAGCGTAGCTCCAGGGCGGACCTACGAGCAGTACTTC
D: NA; V: TRBV18; J: TRBJ1-1; size: NA; CDR3: CASSPRTNTEAFF; DNA: TGTGCCAGCTCACCGAGGACAAACACTGAAGCTTTCTTT
D: NA; V: TRBV9; J: TRBJ2-1; size: many; CDR3: CASSVSNVRNEQFF; DNA: TGTGCCAGCAGCGTAAGTAACGTTCGGAATGAGCAGTTCTTC
D: NA; V: TRBV20-1; J: TRBJ2-4; size: NA; CDR3: CSVGGPENIQYF; DNA: TGCAGTGTAGGGGGGCCTGAAAACATTCAGTACTTC
D: NA; V: TRBV20-1; J: TRBJ1-5; size: NA; CDR3: CSARGMGNSNQPQHF; DNA: TGCAGTGCTAGAGGTATGGGGAATAGCAATCAGCCCCAGCATTTT
D: TRBD1; V: TRBV7-3; J: TRBJ1-1; size: NA; CDR3: CASSWTGRATEAFF; DNA: TGTGCCAGCAGCTGGACAGGGAGGGCAACTGAAGCTTTCTTT
D: NA; V: TRBV20-1; J: TRBJ2-7; size: many; CDR3: CSASDTGYEQYF; DNA: TGCAGTGCTAGTGACACTGGTTACGAGCAGTACTTC